One and the same sample provided the 13 T cell receptor beta chains below, sequenced in a study of blood T cells in healthy people across ages. Alongside a J-beta primer mix, a sample-barcoded 5' primer served in a second PCR lasting roughly 7 to 12 cycles. TCRdb fed the 5' RACE reads into MiXCR, producing one record per CDR3 protein. The data hold 870,000 or so distinct CDR3 sequences, with 29% observed a single time. Sequencing was performed on blood. These receptor sequences come from a woman of 80 years or more in good health.

There are many counts of this clonotype. The chain uses TRBV5-6 and TRBJ2-7, with 8 bases identical to TRBD1. Germline lookup yields CDR1 SGHDT and CDR2 YYEEEE. V shed 5 bases, J shed 8 bases, and the junction held 15 bases outside the gene matches. This CDR3 region has 15 residues. As DNA, the CDR3 is TGTGCCAGCAGATCACCCGCAGGACAGGGCTCCAAGCAGTACTTC. Its translation: CASRSPAGQGSKQYF.

The V gene is TRBV13, the J gene TRBJ2-3; D perhaps matches TRBD1 (6 bases). This CDR3 spans 14 amino acids. V was clipped by 5 bases and J by 14 bases, with 23 bases between them. Germline CDR1 PRHDT, CDR2 FYEKMQ (reference sequence). CDR3 in DNA: TGTGCCAGCAGCAACAACAGGGCGTATGAAAAACTGTATTTT. It encodes CASSNNRAYEKLYF.

The genes are TRBV21-1 and TRBJ2-1; the D call of TRBD2 is as the table states it, not checked on the DNA. TRBV21-1 is designated a pseudogene. CDR3 size: 18 residues. The CDR3 region has the DNA TGTGCCAGCAGCAAAGGGTACTCGGTGCGACTAGTGGGGGGTGAGCAGTTCTTC. Its translation is CASSKGYSVRLVGGEQFF.

The chain uses TRBV12-5 and TRBJ2-1, with 10 nucleotides matching TRBD2. The CDR3 contains 15 residues. CDR1 is LGHNT, CDR2 FRNRAP, per germline. Trimming at V came to 5 bases and at J to 8 bases, leaving 9 bases not matched to a gene. CDR3 loop: CASGPGLALLDEQFF. The CDR3 nucleotides are TGTGCTAGTGGTCCGGGACTAGCGTTATTGGATGAGCAGTTCTTC.

This clonotype was counted a few times. The rearrangement joins TRBV5-1 to TRBJ1-1; D ambiguous. Looked up from germline, CDR1 is SGHRS and CDR2 is YFSETQ. CDR3 length: 14 amino acids. V gave up 0 bases and J gave up 0 bases, with 6 bases separating them. CDR3 in amino acids: CASSLAEVNTEAFF. The DNA of the CDR3 is TGCGCCAGCAGCTTGGCGGAAGTGAACACTGAAGCTTTCTTT.

Many counts were recorded for this clonotype. V gene TRBV6-6 combines with J gene TRBJ1-5; D perhaps matches TRBD1 (5 bases). V dropped 2 bases and J dropped 3 bases, with 11 bases sitting between them. The CDR3 consists of 15 residues. The germline V gene has CDR1 MNHNY and CDR2 SVGAGI (reference sequence). The CDR3 loop is CASSYVQGNNQPQHF. The CDR3 DNA is TGTGCCAGCAGTTACGTGCAGGGAAACAATCAGCCCCAGCATTTT.

The V call is TRBV5-4, the J call TRBJ1-1; a possible D gene is TRBD1 (5 bases). V lost 1 base and J 1 base, leaving 17 bases between the germline ends. This CDR3 contains 17 residues. Germline lookup yields CDR1 SGHNT and CDR2 YYREEE (reference sequence). The CDR3 region is CASSLRRRGLPNTEAFF. CDR3 nucleotides: TGTGCCAGCAGCTTGAGGCGACGGGGACTTCCGAACACTGAAGCTTTCTTT. The entire variable domain, with the rest obtained from reference TRBV5-4 and TRBJ1-1, is as follows: ETGVTQSPTHLIKTRGQQVTLRCSSQSGHNTVSWYQQALGQGPQFIFQYYREEENGRGNFPPRFSGLQFPNYSSELNVNALELDDSALYLCASSLRRRGLPNTEAFFGQGTRLTVV.

This clonotype was observed at least ten times. The V call is TRBV5-1, the J call TRBJ2-7; D is unresolved. The CDR3 has 15 amino acids. Germline V gives CDR1 SGHRS, CDR2 YFSETQ. The germline V and J ends were trimmed by 4 bases and 2 bases, with 16 bases remaining between them. CDR3 sequence reads: CASSPSEASPYEQYF. In DNA form, the CDR3 reads TGCGCCAGCAGCCCATCCGAGGCCAGTCCCTACGAGCAGTACTTC.

Ten or more counts support this clonotype. V is TRBV20-1 and J is TRBJ1-4; D gene ambiguous. The CDR3 spans 14 residues. V lost 1 base to trimming and J lost 1 base, with 7 bases between them. Looked up from germline, CDR1 is DFQATT and CDR2 is SNEGSKA (reference sequence). CDR3 residues: CSARVAGTNEKLFF. CDR3 bases: TGCAGTGCTAGAGTTGCGGGAACTAATGAAAAACTGTTTTTT.

This clonotype appeared a few times. This may be a read error, as it is one base from a much larger clone. V usage is TRBV5-5 and J usage is TRBJ1-2; a weak D match, TRBD1 (5 bases). This CDR3 comprises 14 residues. The germline V gene has CDR1 SGHKS and CDR2 YYEKEE (reference sequence). The CDR3 loop is CAGSLAEGSRGYTF. In DNA, the CDR3 is TGTGCCGGCAGCTTGGCCGAGGGGTCTAGAGGCTACACCTTC.

This chain joins TRBV11-3 and TRBJ2-3, with D tentatively TRBD2 (5 bases). Germline CDR1 is SGHNT and CDR2 is YENEEA. Trimming took 7 bases from V and 5 from J, leaving 7 bases between them. The CDR3 loop spans 11 amino acids. CDR3 bases: TGTGCCAGCACCCGGGGAGATACGCAGTATTTT. Protein product: CASTRGDTQYF.

The chain links TRBV2 to TRBJ2-7; 7 bases are shared with TRBD1. The germline gives CDR1 SNHLY, CDR2 FYNNEI. The CDR3 is made up of 14 amino acids. J lost 0 bases, V lost 4 bases, and 3 bases had no gene match. The CDR3 nucleotides read TGTGCCAGCAGTGGAGAGGGGGCCTCCTACGAGCAGTACTTC. It encodes CASSGEGASYEQYF.

The count of this clonotype is one. The chain joins TRBV6-2 or TRBV6-3 to TRBJ1-5; D not resolved. Trimming cost V 2 bases and J 0 bases, with 17 bases left between them. The CDR3 runs to 18 residues. Germline lookup yields CDR1 MNHEY and CDR2 SVGEGT. CDR3 region: CASSYNLGGIYSNQPQHF. Written as DNA, the CDR3 is TGTGCCAGCAGTTACAACCTGGGCGGTATTTATAGCAATCAGCCCCAGCATTTT.